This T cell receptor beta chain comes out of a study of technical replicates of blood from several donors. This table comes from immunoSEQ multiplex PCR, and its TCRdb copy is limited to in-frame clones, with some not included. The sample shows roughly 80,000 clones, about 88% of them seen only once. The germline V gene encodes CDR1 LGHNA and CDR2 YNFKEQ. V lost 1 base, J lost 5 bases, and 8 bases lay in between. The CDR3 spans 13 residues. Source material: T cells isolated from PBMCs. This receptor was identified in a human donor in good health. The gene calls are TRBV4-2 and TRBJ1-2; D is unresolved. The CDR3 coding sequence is TGTGCCAGCAGCCAAGGAGTAGATTATGGCTACACCTTC. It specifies CASSQGVDYGYTF.